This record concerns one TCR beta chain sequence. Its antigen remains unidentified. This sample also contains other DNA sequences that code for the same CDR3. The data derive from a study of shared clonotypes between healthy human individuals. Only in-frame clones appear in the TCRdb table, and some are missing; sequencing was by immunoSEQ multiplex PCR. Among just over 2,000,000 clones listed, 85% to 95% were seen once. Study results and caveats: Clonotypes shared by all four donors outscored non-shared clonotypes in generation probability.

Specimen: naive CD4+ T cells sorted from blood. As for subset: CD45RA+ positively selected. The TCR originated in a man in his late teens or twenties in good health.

The CDR3 here is CASSFHGGAYEQYF. The CDR3 region has the DNA TGTGCCAGCAGTTTCCACGGGGGGGCTTACGAGCAGTACTTC. The chain recombines TRBV28 with TRBJ2-7; TRBD2 aligns across 8 bases. Trimming took 3 bases from V and 4 from J; bases not matched to a gene: 5. CDR1 and CDR2 from the germline V gene are MDHEN and SYDVKM. This CDR3 contains 14 residues.